A selection of T cell receptor beta chains follows, all from one sample in a study of blood T cells in healthy people across ages. TCRdb called the 5' RACE reads again in MiXCR, with one record for every CDR3 protein. The table records 500,000 to 600,000 distinct CDR3 sequences, roughly a quarter of them present only once. The sample was blood. These receptors all stem from an older woman in good health. CDR3s include the opening cysteine and the closing phenylalanine or tryptophan. Fields, in order: J gene, V gene, D gene, clone size, CDR3 DNA, CDR3 protein. D genes are given only for firm matches. Some rows have no size entry. The others give once, few or many, or a class for an expanded clone.

TRBJ1-5,TRBV21-1,-,-,TGTGCCAGCAGCAAGCTTTGGGGGGCGGATCAGCCCCAGCATTTT,CASSKLWGADQPQHF
TRBJ2-7,TRBV11-2,TRBD2,few,TGTGCCAGCAGCTTAGGCCGAATTCTAGCGGGGGGTACCTACGAGCAGTACTTC,CASSLGRILAGGTYEQYF
TRBJ1-2,TRBV20-1,-,few,TGCAGTGCTACCACCGGGAGGGGAGAGGGCTACACCTTC,CSATTGRGEGYTF
TRBJ2-6,TRBV7-9,-,few,TGTGCCAGCAGCTTAGGCTTAGAATTCTCTGGGACCAACGTCCTGACTTTC,CASSLGLEFSGTNVLTF
TRBJ2-1,TRBV4-2,TRBD1,-,TGTGCCAGCAGCCAAGGGGCGGTGGTAGGGACAGGGATTTACAATGAGCAGTTCTTC,CASSQGAVVGTGIYNEQFF
TRBJ2-1,TRBV5-1,TRBD2,-,TGCGCCAGTGAAGGTAGCGGGGGGTCCTACAATGAGCAGTTCTTC,CASEGSGGSYNEQFF
TRBJ2-2,TRBV7-2,TRBD2,-,TGTGCCAGCAGCTTTCTAGCGGGGGGGCACACCGGGGAGCTGTTTTTT,CASSFLAGGHTGELFF
TRBJ1-1,TRBV7-2,-,-,TGTGCCAGCAGCGCGCCAGCCAGGGGTAACACTGAAGCTTTCTTT,CASSAPARGNTEAFF
TRBJ2-5,TRBV6-2/TRBV6-3,-,many,TGTGCCAGCAAACAAGAGACCCAGTACTTC,CASKQETQYF
TRBJ2-5,TRBV6-5,TRBD1,-,TGTGCCAGCAGTAGGACAGGGACGTTCCAAGAGACCCAGTACTTC,CASSRTGTFQETQYF
TRBJ1-1,TRBV20-1,-,once,TGCAGTGCTAGTCCGGGGAACACTGAAGCTTTCTTT,CSASPGNTEAFF
TRBJ2-5,TRBV29-1,-,-,TGCAGCGTTGAAGGGTGGTCACAAGAGACCCAGTACTTC,CSVEGWSQETQYF
TRBJ2-1,TRBV2,TRBD1,few,TGTGCCAGTCTGCTCCCCGGGACAGGGATATACAATGAGCAGTTCTTC,CASLLPGTGIYNEQFF
TRBJ2-1,TRBV6-2/TRBV6-3,-,-,TGTGCCAGCAGTTTTCGGGGGGCCTCCTACAATGAGCAGTTCTTC,CASSFRGASYNEQFF
TRBJ2-3,TRBV15,-,-,TGTGCCACCAGCAGCGTTAGCGGTTCAGATACGCAGTATTTT,CATSSVSGSDTQYF
TRBJ2-1,TRBV10-3,-,once,TGTGCCATCAGTGAGTCACAGAGGAATGAGCAGTTCTTC,CAISESQRNEQFF
TRBJ1-3,TRBV5-1,-,-,TGCGCCAGCAGCTCGGACGGAAACTCTGGAAACACCATATATTTT,CASSSDGNSGNTIYF
TRBJ2-7,TRBV11-2,TRBD2,-,TGTGCCAGCAGCTGGGGGACTAGCGGGCGATACGAGCAGTACTTC,CASSWGTSGRYEQYF
TRBJ1-4,TRBV29-1,-,few,TGCAGCGTTACCTACAGGGTCTCGGATGAAAAACTGTTTTTT,CSVTYRVSDEKLFF
TRBJ2-5,TRBV4-2,-,few,TGTGCCAGCAGCAGAGGACAGGCGGACGGGGGGGAGCAGTACTTC,CASSRGQADGGEQYF
TRBJ1-1,TRBV7-9,-,few,TGTGCCAGCAGCTTAGCGGGGGTCCTCCGAGTGGAAGCTTTCTTT,CASSLAGVLRVEAFF
TRBJ2-5,TRBV6-2/TRBV6-3,-,-,TGTGCCGGCAGTCCCATTCAAGAGACCCAGTACTTC,CAGSPIQETQYF
TRBJ1-1,TRBV6-6,-,-,TGTGCCAGCAGTACAATAAACACTGAAGCTTTCTTT,CASSTINTEAFF
TRBJ1-1,TRBV9,TRBD1,many,TGTGCCAGCAGCCCCCGGGACAGGGTAACTGAAGCTTTCTTT,CASSPRDRVTEAFF
TRBJ1-2,TRBV4-1,-,-,TGCGCCAGCAGCCAAGATCTGCGGGGGGATACCTATGGCTACACCTTC,CASSQDLRGDTYGYTF
TRBJ2-1,TRBV20-1,-,few,TGCAGTGGGAGGGTCGTGGATGAGCAGTTCTTC,CSGRVVDEQFF
TRBJ1-1,TRBV5-1,-,few,TGCGCCAGCAGCTTGCTGTGGGAGAACACTGAAGCTTTCTTT,CASSLLWENTEAFF